The entry below gives a single T cell receptor (beta chain) sequence along with its context. The antigen is undetermined. The CDR3 has 13 residues. Germline assignment: CDR1 SEHNR and CDR2 FQNEAQ (reference sequence). The entry originates in a study of blood T cells in healthy people across ages. General study points: Lack of knowledge of donor CMV status possibly confounded expanded clonotype changes. Age brought a roughly linear fall in TCR beta diversity measured per million T cells. Samples with more naive T cells showed higher observed beta diversity.

A second PCR of about 7 to 12 cycles used a sample-barcoded 5' primer and a J-beta primer mix. All cDNA molecules were each tagged by a template-switch adaptor with 12 random nucleotides. TCRdb used MiXCR to reprocess the 5' RACE reads, holding one entry per CDR3 protein. The table shows roughly 830,000 distinct CDR3 sequences, with around two thirds occurring only once. The sequenced sample consisted of blood. The sequence was collected from a man aged 25-45 years in good health. The chain uses TRBV7-9 and TRBJ2-4, with TRBD1 as a possible D gene (5 bases). The assigned J gene may be wrong: the sequence end matches TRBJ2-7 better. The CDR3 is CASSNPTRDEQYF. The CDR3 DNA sequence: TGTGCCAGCAGCAATCCAACCAGGGACGAGCAGTACTTC.